This TCR beta chain appears in the sequencing data of a study of blood T cell repertoires in COVID-19. Germline CDR1 and CDR2: SGHVS and FNYEAQ. Trimming cost V 5 bases and J 4 bases, with 20 bases left between them. The CDR3 is 17 residues long. This clone has a single count. As originally analysed: Estimation of nucleated cell counts was performed using reference gene primer amplification. Sequenced by immunoSEQ multiplex PCR; TCRdb stores in-frame clones only, minus some. V, J and clone size are those of that table, while D and trimming were read from the DNA. The sample lists roughly 99,000 clones; about 85% were seen once.

The chain is built from TRBV7-6 and TRBJ2-2; weak D call: TRBD1 (6 bases). This TCR was recovered from a woman aged 80 or over with acute or convalescent COVID-19. The specimen was peripheral blood. The CDR3 DNA reads as TGTGCCAGCAGCCCCCTCCAAGGACAGAGCATCACCGGGGAGCTGTTTTTT. This encodes CASSPLQGQSITGELFF.